These T cell receptor beta chains were read from a single sample in a study of a mutant IDH1 vaccine in newly diagnosed glioma. The antigens for these receptors are not known. Profiling relied on immunoSEQ multiplex PCR, and the TCRdb table lists in-frame clones only, not all of them. The sample includes roughly 61,000 clones, 80% of them seen just once. The material sequenced was PBMCs, taken from a glioma patient whose treatment included an IDH1 peptide vaccine. These receptors originate from a man aged 45-65 years with glioma. CDR3s include the opening cysteine and the closing phenylalanine or tryptophan. Each record gives: V gene, D gene, clone size, J gene, CDR3 protein, CDR3 DNA. The D gene is left open where the match is weak. Where a row states a size, it is once, few, many or the class of an expanded clone; other rows omit it.

v_call: TRBV7-2
d_call: NA
clone_size: few
j_call: TRBJ1-1
cdr3_aa: CASSPTPTVEAFF
cdr3_nt: TGTGCCAGCAGCCCCACCCCCACAGTTGAAGCTTTCTTT

v_call: TRBV5-1
d_call: TRBD1
clone_size: NA
j_call: TRBJ2-5
cdr3_aa: CASSSGQGEETQYF
cdr3_nt: TGCGCCAGCAGCTCCGGACAGGGCGAAGAGACCCAGTACTTC

v_call: TRBV27
d_call: TRBD2
clone_size: NA
j_call: TRBJ2-1
cdr3_aa: CASSPGTRNSNEQFF
cdr3_nt: TGTGCCAGCAGTCCCGGGACTAGAAACTCCAATGAGCAGTTCTTC

v_call: TRBV9
d_call: NA
clone_size: NA
j_call: TRBJ2-7
cdr3_aa: CASSSNPGQQYF
cdr3_nt: TGTGCCAGCAGCTCCAATCCGGGACAGCAGTACTTC

v_call: TRBV7-9
d_call: NA
clone_size: NA
j_call: TRBJ1-5
cdr3_aa: CASSNDITYNQPQHF
cdr3_nt: TGTGCCAGCTCCAACGATATTACTTACAATCAGCCCCAGCATTTT

v_call: TRBV4-1
d_call: TRBD1
clone_size: NA
j_call: TRBJ2-5
cdr3_aa: CASSQSGQGRETQYF
cdr3_nt: TGCGCCAGCAGCCAGTCGGGACAGGGGAGGGAGACCCAGTACTTC

v_call: TRBV5-5
d_call: TRBD1
clone_size: NA
j_call: TRBJ2-7
cdr3_aa: CASSSDRFPYEQYF
cdr3_nt: TGTGCCAGCAGCTCGGACAGGTTCCCCTACGAGCAGTACTTC

v_call: TRBV27
d_call: NA
clone_size: NA
j_call: TRBJ1-4
cdr3_aa: CASSLAGNEKLFF
cdr3_nt: TGTGCCAGCAGTTTAGCGGGGAATGAAAAACTGTTTTTT

v_call: TRBV4-1
d_call: NA
clone_size: NA
j_call: TRBJ2-2
cdr3_aa: CASSQVPGGELFF
cdr3_nt: TGCGCCAGCAGCCAAGTGCCCGGCGGGGAGCTGTTTTTT

v_call: TRBV7-9
d_call: NA
clone_size: NA
j_call: TRBJ2-2
cdr3_aa: CASSPQGGVGTGELFF
cdr3_nt: TGTGCCAGCAGCCCCCAAGGAGGGGTAGGAACCGGGGAGCTGTTTTTT

v_call: TRBV6-6
d_call: TRBD1
clone_size: NA
j_call: TRBJ1-1
cdr3_aa: CASSYGTGGTEAFF
cdr3_nt: TGTGCCAGCAGTTACGGGACAGGGGGTACTGAAGCTTTCTTT

v_call: TRBV15
d_call: TRBD1
clone_size: once
j_call: TRBJ1-5
cdr3_aa: CATREAGQGDQPQHF
cdr3_nt: TGTGCCACCAGAGAGGCGGGACAGGGAGATCAGCCCCAGCATTTT

v_call: TRBV10-2
d_call: TRBD1
clone_size: NA
j_call: TRBJ1-1
cdr3_aa: CASSEETGGTEAFF
cdr3_nt: TGCGCCAGCAGTGAAGAGACAGGGGGAACTGAAGCTTTCTTT

v_call: TRBV10-3
d_call: NA
clone_size: NA
j_call: TRBJ1-2
cdr3_aa: CATWTPEDYGYTF
cdr3_nt: TGTGCCACGTGGACTCCGGAGGACTATGGCTACACCTTC

v_call: TRBV4-2
d_call: NA
clone_size: NA
j_call: TRBJ1-5
cdr3_aa: CASSQEPDQPQHF
cdr3_nt: TGTGCCAGCAGCCAAGAACCAGATCAGCCCCAGCATTTT

v_call: TRBV4-3
d_call: TRBD1
clone_size: NA
j_call: TRBJ2-7
cdr3_aa: CASSLRTGGWYEQYF
cdr3_nt: TGCGCCAGCAGCCTCCGGACAGGGGGCTGGTACGAGCAGTACTTC

v_call: TRBV10-2
d_call: TRBD2
clone_size: NA
j_call: TRBJ2-1
cdr3_aa: CASRGGGADYNEQFF
cdr3_nt: TGCGCCAGCAGGGGCGGGGGGGCTGACTACAATGAGCAGTTCTTC

v_call: TRBV2
d_call: NA
clone_size: NA
j_call: TRBJ2-2
cdr3_aa: CASRRHPNTGELFF
cdr3_nt: TGTGCCAGCCGAAGACACCCGAACACCGGGGAGCTGTTTTTT

v_call: TRBV19
d_call: NA
clone_size: NA
j_call: TRBJ2-7
cdr3_aa: CASTPSGRGRGEQYF
cdr3_nt: TGTGCCAGTACCCCGTCGGGTAGAGGAAGAGGCGAGCAGTACTTC

v_call: TRBV19
d_call: TRBD1
clone_size: NA
j_call: TRBJ2-2
cdr3_aa: CAIGTGGNGELFF
cdr3_nt: TGTGCCATAGGGACAGGGGGAAACGGGGAGCTGTTTTTT

v_call: TRBV7-2
d_call: NA
clone_size: NA
j_call: TRBJ1-2
cdr3_aa: CASSPQPNYGYTF
cdr3_nt: TGTGCCAGCAGCCCACAGCCGAACTATGGCTACACCTTC

v_call: TRBV13
d_call: TRBD1
clone_size: NA
j_call: TRBJ2-3
cdr3_aa: CASSLTGGEFTDTQYF
cdr3_nt: TGTGCCAGCAGCTTGACAGGGGGAGAGTTCACAGATACGCAGTATTTT

v_call: TRBV9
d_call: NA
clone_size: NA
j_call: TRBJ1-4
cdr3_aa: CASSVSSFNEKLFF
cdr3_nt: TGTGCCAGCAGCGTATCGTCCTTTAATGAAAAACTGTTTTTT

v_call: TRBV18
d_call: NA
clone_size: once
j_call: TRBJ1-5
cdr3_aa: CASTPDSNQPQHF
cdr3_nt: TGTGCCAGCACCCCCGATAGCAATCAGCCCCAGCATTTT

v_call: TRBV18
d_call: NA
clone_size: NA
j_call: TRBJ2-7
cdr3_aa: CASSLWTGSYEQYF
cdr3_nt: TGTGCCAGCTCACTTTGGACTGGTTCCTACGAGCAGTACTTC

v_call: TRBV18
d_call: TRBD2
clone_size: NA
j_call: TRBJ2-5
cdr3_aa: CASSPQREGQETQYF
cdr3_nt: TGTGCCAGCTCACCACAGCGGGAGGGACAAGAGACCCAGTACTTC

v_call: TRBV2
d_call: TRBD1
clone_size: NA
j_call: TRBJ1-1
cdr3_aa: CASFTGTGNTEAFF
cdr3_nt: TGTGCCAGCTTTACCGGGACAGGGAACACTGAAGCTTTCTTT

v_call: TRBV6-5
d_call: NA
clone_size: NA
j_call: TRBJ2-5
cdr3_aa: CASSRIVGETQYF
cdr3_nt: TGTGCCAGCAGCCGTATAGTTGGGGAGACCCAGTACTTC

v_call: TRBV9
d_call: NA
clone_size: once
j_call: TRBJ2-3
cdr3_aa: CASSPQVADTQYF
cdr3_nt: TGTGCCAGCAGCCCCCAGGTGGCAGATACGCAGTATTTT

v_call: TRBV11-1
d_call: TRBD1
clone_size: few
j_call: TRBJ1-1
cdr3_aa: CASSSDRGPSNTEAFF
cdr3_nt: TGTGCCAGCAGCTCAGACAGGGGACCTTCGAACACTGAAGCTTTCTTT

v_call: TRBV7-9
d_call: NA
clone_size: NA
j_call: TRBJ2-1
cdr3_aa: CASSLAYLSYNEQFF
cdr3_nt: TGTGCCAGCAGCTTAGCTTACCTCTCCTACAATGAGCAGTTCTTC

v_call: TRBV7-9
d_call: NA
clone_size: NA
j_call: TRBJ1-1
cdr3_aa: CASSLATPGGEAFF
cdr3_nt: TGTGCCAGCAGCTTAGCTACGCCGGGAGGTGAAGCTTTCTTT

v_call: TRBV2
d_call: NA
clone_size: once
j_call: TRBJ1-3
cdr3_aa: CASSNPSGNTIYF
cdr3_nt: TGTGCCAGCAGCAATCCCTCTGGAAACACCATATATTTT

v_call: TRBV5-1
d_call: NA
clone_size: NA
j_call: TRBJ2-1
cdr3_aa: CASRGGNEQFF
cdr3_nt: TGCGCCAGCAGAGGCGGCAATGAGCAGTTCTTC

v_call: TRBV5-5
d_call: NA
clone_size: NA
j_call: TRBJ1-4
cdr3_aa: CASSPLGNVEKLFF
cdr3_nt: TGTGCCAGCAGCCCTCTGGGAAACGTTGAAAAACTGTTTTTT

v_call: TRBV4-3
d_call: TRBD2
clone_size: NA
j_call: TRBJ2-3
cdr3_aa: CASSQDRSRASGSTDTQYF
cdr3_nt: TGCGCCAGCAGCCAAGATCGGTCTAGGGCTAGCGGGAGCACAGATACGCAGTATTTT

v_call: TRBV5-4
d_call: TRBD1
clone_size: NA
j_call: TRBJ2-2
cdr3_aa: CASSLFARGLGSGELFF
cdr3_nt: TGTGCCAGCAGCTTGTTCGCCAGGGGGCTCGGGAGCGGGGAGCTGTTTTTT

v_call: TRBV27
d_call: NA
clone_size: NA
j_call: TRBJ1-1
cdr3_aa: CASSLSIGTEAFF
cdr3_nt: TGTGCCAGCAGTTTATCAATCGGTACTGAAGCTTTCTTT

v_call: TRBV9
d_call: NA
clone_size: NA
j_call: TRBJ2-5
cdr3_aa: CASSVRESWETQYF
cdr3_nt: TGTGCCAGCAGCGTCCGCGAGAGTTGGGAGACCCAGTACTTC

v_call: TRBV19
d_call: TRBD1
clone_size: NA
j_call: TRBJ2-2
cdr3_aa: CASRATGIGAGELFF
cdr3_nt: TGTGCCAGTAGGGCGACAGGGATTGGGGCCGGGGAGCTGTTTTTT

v_call: TRBV6-5
d_call: TRBD2
clone_size: NA
j_call: TRBJ2-7
cdr3_aa: CASSPLAGAAYEQYF
cdr3_nt: TGTGCCAGCAGTCCTCTAGCGGGCGCTGCCTACGAGCAGTACTTC

v_call: TRBV6-5
d_call: TRBD1
clone_size: NA
j_call: TRBJ1-4
cdr3_aa: CASSRGGSGEKLFF
cdr3_nt: TGTGCCAGCAGCAGGGGGGGAAGTGGCGAAAAACTGTTTTTT

v_call: TRBV29-1
d_call: NA
clone_size: NA
j_call: TRBJ2-1
cdr3_aa: CSVSYRGGNNEQFF
cdr3_nt: TGCAGCGTCTCCTACAGGGGGGGAAACAATGAGCAGTTCTTC

v_call: TRBV7-8
d_call: NA
clone_size: NA
j_call: TRBJ1-1
cdr3_aa: CASSLGGVNTEAFF
cdr3_nt: TGTGCCAGCAGCTTAGGAGGGGTGAACACTGAAGCTTTCTTT